These 24 T cell receptor beta chains originate from one sample sequenced in a study of blood T cell repertoires in COVID-19. Data came from immunoSEQ multiplex PCR; TCRdb stores just in-frame clones and leaves some out. In the table there are about 260,000 clones, less than 95% of which are singletons. Sequencing was done on a sample of PBMCs or T cells enriched from blood (not recorded which). The receptors were sampled from a man aged 35-49 years who had been exposed to COVID-19.

The V and J genes are TRBV6-5 and TRBJ2-4, with 7 positions matching TRBD2. The CDR3 contains 13 residues. The trim removed 8 bases at V and 4 bases at J, leaving 5 bases unmatched. The germline gives CDR1 MNHEY, CDR2 SVGAGI. CDR3 DNA sequence: TGTGCCAGCGGAAGGGGACTAAAAAACATTCAGTACTTC. Protein product: CASGRGLKNIQYF.

The J gene is TRBJ1-2, the V gene TRBV7-8; 9 bases map to TRBD1. The V gene's germline CDR1 is SGHVS and CDR2 FQNEAQ. The CDR3 is made up of 14 amino acids. V lost 4 bases and J lost 6; bases outside the gene matches: 6. Here the CDR3 reads CASSSGTGIDGYTF. The CDR3 nucleotides are TGTGCCAGCAGCTCCGGGACAGGGATTGATGGCTACACCTTC.

This rearrangement joins TRBV7-2 to TRBJ2-1; D possibly corresponds to TRBD2 (5 bases). The V end was cut by 1 base, the J end by 9 bases, with 16 bases between. Looked up from germline, CDR1 is SGHTA and CDR2 is FQGNSA. The CDR3 is made up of 15 amino acids. The CDR3 DNA reads TGTGCCAGCAGCTTAGGGGTGGGGAGTATCGGTGAGCAGTTCTTC. Amino acid sequence: CASSLGVGSIGEQFF.

On this clone itself: The same CDR3 is also encoded by other DNA sequences in this sample. V usage is TRBV12-3 or TRBV12-4 and J usage is TRBJ1-2; D is uncertain. The CDR3 consists of 13 residues. Deletions cut 5 bases from V and 3 bases from J, with 10 bases between. CDR3 sequence (DNA): TGTGCCAGCAGTCCCCGGGGAGACTATGGCTACACCTTC. It specifies CASSPRGDYGYTF.

The count of this clone is one. This chain uses TRBV9 with TRBJ2-1, with D perhaps matching TRBD1 (5 bases). The CDR3 runs 14 residues. In germline, CDR1 is SGDLS, CDR2 YYNGEE. V was clipped by 0 bases and J by 8 bases, with 12 bases between them. CDR3 bases: TGTGCCAGCAGCGTAGATCAGGGCCTCGATGAGCAGTTCTTC. Translated: CASSVDQGLDEQFF.

The chain couples TRBV27 to TRBJ1-6; TRBD1 matches at 8 bases. J lost 6 bases, V lost 5 bases, and 15 bases had no gene match. In germline, CDR1 is MNHEY, CDR2 SMNVEV (reference sequence). The CDR3 has 18 amino acids. The CDR3 nucleotides read TGTGCCAGCAGTCCCCGACCCTTGGACAGGGAAGCTAATTCACCCCTCCACTTT. This encodes CASSPRPLDREANSPLHF.

The J gene is TRBJ1-2, the V gene TRBV9; D ambiguous. CDR1 and CDR2 from the germline V gene are SGDLS and YYNGEE. CDR3 length equals 14 residues. V was pared by 0 bases and J by 4 bases, with 10 bases between. Here the CDR3 reads CASSVEGAGYGYTF. The CDR3, as DNA: TGTGCCAGCAGCGTAGAGGGAGCAGGCTATGGCTACACCTTC.

The gene calls are TRBV7-9 and TRBJ2-2; a weak D match, TRBD2 (5 bases). Germline V lookup: CDR1 SEHNR, CDR2 FQNEAQ (reference sequence). The CDR3 runs 17 residues. V lost 2 bases and J 2 bases, leaving 15 bases between the germline ends. DNA for the CDR3: TGTGCCAGCAGCTTATTGTTTCGGGCTAGCAACACCGGGGAGCTGTTTTTT. Translated, it gives CASSLLFRASNTGELFF.

The V and J genes are TRBV18 and TRBJ1-1; D is uncertain. Germline assignment: CDR1 KGHSH and CDR2 LQKENI. Trimming cost V 1 base and J 1 base, with 13 bases left between them. This CDR3 comprises 16 residues. The DNA for the CDR3 is TGTGCCAGCTCACCACGATTATTCGAGGGGAACACTGAAGCTTTCTTT. Translating it yields CASSPRLFEGNTEAFF.

This sequence joins TRBV3-1 (or the pseudogene TRBV3-2) and TRBJ2-1, with 7 positions matching TRBD2. The CDR3 has 14 residues. With V trimmed by 7 bases and J by 5 bases, 8 bases remained unmatched. Germline loops: CDR1 LGHDT, CDR2 YNNKEL (reference sequence). For the CDR3, the DNA is TGTGCCAGCAACCTAGCGGATAACGACAATGAGCAGTTCTTC. Protein sequence: CASNLADNDNEQFF.

This chain links TRBV9 with TRBJ2-1, with 7 bases lining up with TRBD2. The ends lost 0 bases at V and 9 bases at J; junction bases unmatched: 12. The CDR3 covers 16 residues. From germline, CDR1 is SGDLS and CDR2 YYNGEE. CDR3 DNA: TGTGCCAGCAGCGTAGATCCCGGCGGGAGCGGAGTTGAGCAGTTCTTC. Amino acids: CASSVDPGGSGVEQFF.

The J gene is TRBJ2-5, the V gene TRBV24-1; TRBD2 is a possible D gene (7 bases). From germline, CDR1 is KGHDR and CDR2 SFDVKD. The CDR3 length is 13 residues. Trimming pared 6 bases from V and 5 bases from J, leaving 12 bases between. As DNA, the CDR3 is TGTGCCACCAGTCGGGGGGCTGGGGAGACCCAGTACTTC. This translates into CATSRGAGETQYF.

The gene calls are TRBV6-6 and TRBJ1-2; no clear D. Trimming stripped 11 bases from V and 4 bases from J, with 14 bases between. Germline CDR1 reads MNHNY; CDR2 reads SVGAGI (reference sequence). This CDR3 has 12 residues. Here the CDR3 reads CAVGGLFYGYTF. In DNA, the CDR3 is TGTGCCGTTGGAGGGTTGTTCTATGGCTACACCTTC.

V usage is TRBV28 and J usage is TRBJ1-3; 9 bases line up with TRBD1. The CDR3 consists of 18 residues. Losses at the gene ends were 6 bases for V and 2 bases for J; bases not matched to a gene: 14. CDR1 is MDHEN, CDR2 SYDVKM, per germline. This CDR3 is CASSHPTGGFLPGNTIYF. CDR3 in DNA: TGTGCCAGCAGCCACCCGACAGGGGGTTTCTTGCCTGGAAACACCATATATTTT.

The chain carries TRBV7-2 and TRBJ2-3, with D possibly being TRBD2 (6 bases). This CDR3 is 16 amino acids long. Germline V gene data show CDR1 as SGHTA and CDR2 as FQGNSA. Trimming cost V 4 bases and J 2 bases, with 16 bases left between them. CDR3 nucleotides: TGTGCCAGCAGCTCCGCCACCGGGAGCCCCACAGATACGCAGTATTTT. Residues: CASSSATGSPTDTQYF.

Written as DNA, the CDR3 is TGTGCCAGCAGTAAAAAAAGGGGACAACTCAATGAAAAACTGTTTTTT. Its protein is CASSKKRGQLNEKLFF. The rearrangement uses TRBV6-2 or TRBV6-3 and TRBJ1-4; D may be TRBD1 (6 bases). The V gene lost 5 bases and the J gene lost 5 bases, with 18 bases spanning the gap. Germline loops: CDR1 MNHEY, CDR2 SVGEGT. The CDR3 is 16 residues long.

The chain recombines TRBV9 with TRBJ2-5; 10 bases agree with TRBD2. V shed 0 bases, J shed 2 bases, and the junction held 4 bases outside the gene matches. Germline CDR1 reads SGDLS; CDR2 reads YYNGEE. This CDR3 spans 16 amino acids. The CDR3 region is CASSVGGLAVQETQYF. The CDR3 coding sequence is TGTGCCAGCAGCGTAGGTGGACTAGCGGTACAAGAGACCCAGTACTTC.

This chain joins TRBV30 and TRBJ1-5; possible D gene TRBD1, 6 bases. Germline loops: CDR1 GTSNPN, CDR2 SVGIG (reference sequence). There are 16 residues in the CDR3. V lost 0 bases and J lost 2, with 14 bases in between. CDR3 amino acids: CAWSVPGDIRNQPQHF. CDR3 DNA sequence: TGTGCCTGGAGTGTACCAGGGGATATACGCAATCAGCCCCAGCATTTT.

With respect to this clone: Distinct nucleotide sequences in the sample also encode this CDR3. This rearrangement joins TRBV5-1 to TRBJ2-5; TRBD2 agrees at 8 bases. Unmatched junction bases numbered 4, after V lost 4 bases and J lost 2 bases. The CDR3 is 14 residues long. Germline V gene sequence: CDR1 SGHRS, CDR2 YFSETQ. The CDR3 nucleotides are TGCGCCAGCAGCCCCGGGACTAGTCAAGAGACCCAGTACTTC. Protein product: CASSPGTSQETQYF. Variable domain in full (rest from reference TRBV5-1 and TRBJ2-5): KAGVTQTPRYLIKTRGQQVTLSCSPISGHRSVSWYQQTPGQGLQFLFEYFSETQRNKGNFPGRFSGRQFSNSRSEMNVSTLELGDSALYLCASSPGTSQETQYFGPGTRLLVL.

The chain has TRBV7-9 and TRBJ1-2; TRBD1 matches at 11 bases. Germline V gene lookup returns CDR1 SEHNR and CDR2 FQNEAQ (reference sequence). The CDR3 totals 15 residues. The V and J ends lost 5 bases and 6 bases, in that order; junction bases with no gene match: 8. The CDR3 sequence is CASSLRRTGGDGYTF. CDR3 bases: TGTGCCAGCAGCCTACGCCGGACAGGGGGCGATGGCTACACCTTC. The entire variable domain, with the rest obtained from reference TRBV7-9 and TRBJ1-2, is as follows: DTGVSQNPRHKITKRGQNVTFRCDPISEHNRLYWYRQTLGQGPEFLTYFQNEAQLEKSRLLSDRFSAERPKGSFSTLEIQRTEQGDSAMYLCASSLRRTGGDGYTFGSGTRLTVV.

The chain carries TRBV4-1 and TRBJ1-2, with TRBD1 as a possible D gene (6 bases). CDR1 and CDR2 (germline): MGHRA, YSYEKL. With 6 bases removed from V and 8 bases from J, the gap between germline ends came to 19 bases. The CDR3 extends over 14 amino acids. The CDR3 nucleotides read TGCGCCAGCAGGATGATACTCGGACAGTCCGGCTACACCTTC. Translation: CASRMILGQSGYTF.

V is TRBV19 and J is TRBJ2-7; D perhaps matches TRBD1 (6 bases). Trimming took off 3 bases at V and 0 bases at J, with 9 bases between the two ends. The V gene's germline CDR1 is LNHDA and CDR2 SQIVND (reference sequence). This CDR3 is 14 amino acids long. CDR3 region: CASSIAQGSYEQYF. As DNA, the CDR3 is TGTGCCAGTAGTATCGCACAGGGCTCCTACGAGCAGTACTTC.

This sequence joins TRBV19 and TRBJ2-7; 9 positions match TRBD1. The V segment lost 3 bases and the J segment 2 bases; nucleotides outside the gene matches: 8. The length of the CDR3 is 16 residues. CDR1 is LNHDA and CDR2 is SQIVND in the germline V gene (reference sequence). CDR3 amino acids: CASSITYRGLTYEQYF. The CDR3 DNA reads as TGTGCCAGTAGTATCACCTACAGGGGGCTAACCTACGAGCAGTACTTC.

In DNA, the CDR3 is TGTGCCAGCAGCCAAATTGGCGTAACAGCCATCCAAGAGACCCAGTACTTC. Amino acids: CASSQIGVTAIQETQYF. The chain couples TRBV3-1 (or the pseudogene TRBV3-2) to TRBJ2-5; D remains ambiguous. The ends were cut back, 2 bases at V and 1 base at J, with 17 bases in the middle. This CDR3 is 17 amino acids long. Germline V gene sequence: CDR1 LGHDT, CDR2 YNNKEL (reference sequence).